This T cell receptor beta chain stems from a study of shared T cell receptors in the human thymus. This CDR3 is 14 amino acids long. Per germline, CDR1 SGHRS and CDR2 YFSETQ. V lost 4 bases to trimming and J lost 4 bases; unmatched junction nucleotides: 5. Produced via immunoSEQ multiplex PCR; TCRdb's table is partial and in-frame only. The sample lists 500,000 to 750,000 clones; approximately 87% were seen once. This sample was shared with a second study, whose subject was human thymus T cells. That source reports: Donation was from healthy Finnish infants who were having corrective surgery that addressed congenital heart defects. Thymic resections from corrective heart surgery supplied the tissue. Blood and thymic repertoires both appeared biased in V and J gene usage. Unrelated people showed highly overlapping thymic repertoires, related research reported.

The sequence was obtained from a boy in the first two years of life with a congenital heart defect. The specimen was thymocytes. The chain uses TRBV5-1 and TRBJ1-2, with 9 bases lining up with TRBD1. The chain's CDR3 is CASSAGTGSYGYTF. The CDR3 DNA follows: TGCGCCAGCAGCGCCGGGACAGGGTCCTATGGCTACACCTTC.